This TCR beta chain was observed in a study of blood T cell repertoires in COVID-19. Whole-study context: Sites across the United States, Italy and Spain contributed samples from acute and convalescent COVID-19.

The CDR3 extends over 15 amino acids. V lost 5 bases to trimming and J lost 5 bases; unmatched junction nucleotides: 9. Germline loops: CDR1 SEHNR, CDR2 FQNEAQ (reference sequence). Original handling: Reference gene primer amplification gave estimated nucleated cell counts. The method was immunoSEQ multiplex PCR; TCRdb's version includes in-frame clones alone and lacks a portion of them. V, J and clone size are those of that table, while D and trimming were read from the DNA. The table has 190,000 or so clones, 87% seen once; the top ten hold just under 0.9%. Sequenced input: peripheral blood. This receptor was obtained from a young woman who had recovered from COVID-19. J is TRBJ1-1 and V is TRBV7-9, with 9 bases lining up with TRBD1. CDR3 coding DNA: TGTGCCAGCAGCCCGGCCGGGACAGGGCGTACTGAAGCTTTCTTT. Translated, it gives CASSPAGTGRTEAFF. Using reference TRBV7-9 and TRBJ1-1 for the parts outside the CDR3, the full variable domain is DTGVSQNPRHKITKRGQNVTFRCDPISEHNRLYWYRQTLGQGPEFLTYFQNEAQLEKSRLLSDRFSAERPKGSFSTLEIQRTEQGDSAMYLCASSPAGTGRTEAFFGQGTRLTVV.